The clone carrying this T cell receptor beta chain was picked up a small number of times. Antigen specificity is unknown. Deletions cut 2 bases from V and 4 bases from J, with 13 bases between. The CDR3 sequence is 15 residues long. CDR1 is MNHNY, CDR2 SVGAGI, per germline (reference sequence). The data were taken from a study of blood T cells in healthy people across ages. Study context: Roughly one uniquely barcoded beta molecule per two T cells was captured.

A second PCR, run for roughly 7 to 12 cycles, used a sample-barcoded 5' primer plus a J-beta primer mix. Each cDNA molecule received a tag from a template-switch adaptor that had 12 random nucleotides. A single record per CDR3 protein comes from TCRdb applying MiXCR to the 5' RACE reads. The sample holds about 1 million distinct CDR3 sequences, less than 50% seen once. Study-wide points: The long-lived group displayed more naive CD4+ cells, plus higher diversity, than the aged donors did. Unsorted PBMC input precluded a conclusive naive versus antigen-experienced comparison.

This clonotype originated in a woman aged 60-75 years in good health. Sample: blood. The rearrangement uses TRBV6-6 and TRBJ2-3; possible D gene TRBD2, 6 bases. CDR3: CASSYKGGRADTQYF. The CDR3 DNA reads as TGTGCCAGCAGTTACAAGGGAGGTCGTGCAGATACGCAGTATTTT.